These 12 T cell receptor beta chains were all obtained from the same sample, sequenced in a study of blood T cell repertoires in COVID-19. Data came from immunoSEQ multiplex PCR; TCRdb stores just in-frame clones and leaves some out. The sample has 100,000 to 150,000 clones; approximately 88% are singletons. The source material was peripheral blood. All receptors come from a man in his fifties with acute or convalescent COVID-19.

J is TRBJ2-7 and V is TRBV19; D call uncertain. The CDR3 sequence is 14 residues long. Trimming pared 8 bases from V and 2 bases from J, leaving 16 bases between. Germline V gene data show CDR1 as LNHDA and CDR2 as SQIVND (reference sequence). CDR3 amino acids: CASSMTATTYEQYF. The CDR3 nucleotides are TGTGCCAGTTCCATGACGGCTACTACCTACGAGCAGTACTTC.

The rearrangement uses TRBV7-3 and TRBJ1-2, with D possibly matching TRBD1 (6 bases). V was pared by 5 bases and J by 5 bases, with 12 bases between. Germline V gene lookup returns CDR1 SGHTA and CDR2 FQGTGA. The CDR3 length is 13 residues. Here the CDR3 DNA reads TGTGCCAGCAGCCAGGGGACGGATTATGGCTACACCTTC. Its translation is CASSQGTDYGYTF.

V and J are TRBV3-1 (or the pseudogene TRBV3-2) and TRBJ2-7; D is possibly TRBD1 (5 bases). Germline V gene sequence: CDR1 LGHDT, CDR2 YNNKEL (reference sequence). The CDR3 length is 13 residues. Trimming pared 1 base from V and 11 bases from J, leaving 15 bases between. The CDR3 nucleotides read TGTGCCAGCAGCCAAGGCTCACCAGGGAAAAAGTACTTC. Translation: CASSQGSPGKKYF.

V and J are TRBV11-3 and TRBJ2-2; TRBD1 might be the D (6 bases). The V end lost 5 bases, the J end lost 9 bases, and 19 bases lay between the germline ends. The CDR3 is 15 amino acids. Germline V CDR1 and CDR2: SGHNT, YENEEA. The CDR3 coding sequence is TGTGCCAGCAGCCAGGGGAGAGGGGCCACGAGGGAGCTGTTTTTT. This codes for CASSQGRGATRELFF.

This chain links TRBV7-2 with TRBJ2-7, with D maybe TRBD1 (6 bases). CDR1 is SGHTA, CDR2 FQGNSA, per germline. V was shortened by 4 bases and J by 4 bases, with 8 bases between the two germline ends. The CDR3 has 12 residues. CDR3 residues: CASSSTGYEQYF. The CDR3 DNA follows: TGTGCCAGCAGCTCTACAGGGTACGAGCAGTACTTC.

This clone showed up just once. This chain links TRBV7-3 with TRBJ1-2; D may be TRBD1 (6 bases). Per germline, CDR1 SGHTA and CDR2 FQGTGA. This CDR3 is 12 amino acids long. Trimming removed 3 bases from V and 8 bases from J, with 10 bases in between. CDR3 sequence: CASSFRGYGYTF. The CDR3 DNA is TGTGCCAGCAGCTTTAGGGGGTACGGCTACACCTTC.

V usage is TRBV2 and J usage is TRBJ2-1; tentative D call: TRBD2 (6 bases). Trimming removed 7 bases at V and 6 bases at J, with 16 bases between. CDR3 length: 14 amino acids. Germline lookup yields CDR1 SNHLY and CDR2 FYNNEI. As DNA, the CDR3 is TGTGCCAGCACGGGAGTAGCAGGAAGCAATGAGCAGTTCTTC. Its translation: CASTGVAGSNEQFF. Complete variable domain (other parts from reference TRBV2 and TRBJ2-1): EPEVTQTPSHQVTQMGQEVILRCVPISNHLYFYWYRQILGQKVEFLVSFYNNEISEKSEIFDDQFSVERPDGSNFTLKIRSTKLEDSAMYFCASTGVAGSNEQFFGPGTRLTVL.

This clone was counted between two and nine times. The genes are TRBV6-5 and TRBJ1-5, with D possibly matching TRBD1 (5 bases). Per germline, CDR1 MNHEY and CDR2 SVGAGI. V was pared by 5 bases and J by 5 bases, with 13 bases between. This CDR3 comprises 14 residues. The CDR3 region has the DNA TGTGCCAGCAGTCCCAGGGATTCCTATCAGCCCCAGCATTTT. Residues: CASSPRDSYQPQHF.

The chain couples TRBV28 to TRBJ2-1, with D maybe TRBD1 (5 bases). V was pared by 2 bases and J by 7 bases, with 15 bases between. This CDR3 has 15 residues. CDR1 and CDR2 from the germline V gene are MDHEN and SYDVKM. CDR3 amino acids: CASSLRQGKINEQFF. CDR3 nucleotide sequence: TGTGCCAGCAGTTTACGGCAGGGAAAGATAAATGAGCAGTTCTTC.

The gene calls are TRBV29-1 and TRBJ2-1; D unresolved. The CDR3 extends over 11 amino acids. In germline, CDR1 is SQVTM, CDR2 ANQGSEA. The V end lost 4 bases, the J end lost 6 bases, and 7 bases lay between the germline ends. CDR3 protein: CSVGQINEQFF. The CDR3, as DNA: TGCAGCGTTGGTCAAATCAATGAGCAGTTCTTC.

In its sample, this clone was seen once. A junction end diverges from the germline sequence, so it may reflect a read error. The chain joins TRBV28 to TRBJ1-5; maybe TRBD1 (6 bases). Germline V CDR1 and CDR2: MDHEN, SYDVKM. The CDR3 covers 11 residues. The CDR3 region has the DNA TGTGCCAGCAGTTCGTACCAGGGGCCCGATTTT. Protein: CASSSYQGPDF.

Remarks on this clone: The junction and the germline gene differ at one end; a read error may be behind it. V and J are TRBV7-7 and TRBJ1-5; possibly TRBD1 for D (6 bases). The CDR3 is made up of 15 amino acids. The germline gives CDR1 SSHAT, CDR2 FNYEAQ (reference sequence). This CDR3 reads CASSLSRGGAGPQHF. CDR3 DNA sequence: TGTGCTAGCAGCTTATCGCGGGGGGGGGCAGGGCCCCAGCATTTT.